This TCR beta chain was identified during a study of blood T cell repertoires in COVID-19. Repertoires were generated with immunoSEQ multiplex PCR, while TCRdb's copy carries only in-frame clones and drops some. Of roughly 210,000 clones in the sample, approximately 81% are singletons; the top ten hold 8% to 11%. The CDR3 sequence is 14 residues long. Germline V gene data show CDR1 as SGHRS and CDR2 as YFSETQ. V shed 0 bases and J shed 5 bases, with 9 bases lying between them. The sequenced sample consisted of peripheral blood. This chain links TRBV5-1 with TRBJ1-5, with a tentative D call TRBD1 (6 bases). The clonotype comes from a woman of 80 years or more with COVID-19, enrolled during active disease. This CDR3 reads CASSLDAGDQPQHF. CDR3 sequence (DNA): TGCGCCAGCAGCTTGGATGCAGGGGATCAGCCCCAGCATTTT.